The 32 T cell receptor beta chains below come from one sample, sequenced in a study of blood T cell repertoires in COVID-19. Libraries were prepared by immunoSEQ multiplex PCR; TCRdb keeps only in-frame clonotypes and omits some of them. The sample has roughly 28,000 clones, approximately 92% seen once. Sequences were obtained from peripheral blood. Receptors originate from a human donor with acute or convalescent COVID-19. The donor label of this sample is uncertain.

The chain links TRBV9 to TRBJ2-5; 8 bases map to TRBD1. V lost 0 bases and J lost 5; bases outside the gene matches: 3. Germline CDR1 and CDR2: SGDLS and YYNGEE. This CDR3 comprises 14 residues. This CDR3 reads CASSVGQGAETQYF. CDR3 in DNA: TGTGCCAGCAGCGTAGGGCAGGGGGCGGAGACCCAGTACTTC. Drawing the rest from reference TRBV9 and TRBJ2-5, the complete variable domain is DSGVTQTPKHLITATGQRVTLRCSPRSGDLSVYWYQQSLDQGLQFLIQYYNGEERAKGNILERFSAQQFPDLHSELNLSSLELGDSALYFCASSVGQGAETQYFGPGTRLLVL.

The genes are TRBV27 and TRBJ2-3; TRBD2 matches at 7 bases. V trimming: 6 bases; J trimming: 1 base; junction bases outside the gene matches: 10. Germline V gives CDR1 MNHEY, CDR2 SMNVEV (reference sequence). This CDR3 comprises 16 residues. The DNA of the CDR3 is TGTGCCAGCAGCCTCCTGGCAGCGGGGCGCACAGATACGCAGTATTTT. It encodes CASSLLAAGRTDTQYF.

The rearrangement joins TRBV11-1 to TRBJ2-7, with TRBD2 identical over 11 bases. Germline CDR1 and CDR2: SGHAT and FQDESV (reference sequence). There are 16 residues in the CDR3. V lost 5 bases and J lost 5; bases outside the gene matches: 11. In DNA, the CDR3 is TGTGCCAGCAGCAGAAACGGACCTAGCGGGAGGAACGAGCAGTACTTC. This sequence encodes CASSRNGPSGRNEQYF.

The chain couples TRBV11-3 to TRBJ2-5, with D possibly TRBD2 on 6 matching bases. V lost 8 bases to trimming and J lost 5 bases, with 21 bases between them. CDR3 size: 15 residues. Germline values: CDR1 SGHNT, CDR2 YENEEA. The chain's CDR3 is CASGRGEEGRETQYF. In nucleotides, the CDR3 is TGTGCCAGCGGCCGCGGCGAGGAGGGGCGGGAGACCCAGTACTTC.

The chain carries TRBV29-1 and TRBJ2-7; 10 nucleotides align to TRBD1. Per germline, CDR1 SQVTM and CDR2 ANQGSEA. The CDR3 spans 13 residues. V shed 3 bases and J 5 bases; nucleotides not matched to a gene: 4. The CDR3 is CSVEDRGNHEQYF. DNA for the CDR3: TGCAGCGTTGAGGACAGGGGGAACCACGAGCAGTACTTC.

The chain has TRBV6-5 and TRBJ1-4; no definite D call. The V and J ends lost 11 bases and 4 bases respectively, with 17 bases between them. The CDR3 has 14 residues. Germline assignment: CDR1 MNHEY and CDR2 SVGAGI. CDR3 sequence: CAPGADGGNEKLFF. For the CDR3, the DNA is TGTGCCCCAGGAGCCGACGGAGGTAATGAAAAACTGTTTTTT.

In this sample, this clone turned up a few times. The chain uses TRBV7-3 and TRBJ1-6, with a possible D match to TRBD1 (5 bases). Trimming took off 3 bases at V and 7 bases at J, with 10 bases between the two ends. Germline V lookup: CDR1 SGHTA, CDR2 FQGTGA. There are 14 residues in the CDR3. CDR3 amino acids: CASSFQGGNSPLHF. The CDR3 nucleotides are TGTGCCAGCAGCTTCCAGGGAGGGAATTCACCCCTCCACTTT. Full variable domain (outside the CDR3, taken from reference TRBV7-3 and TRBJ1-6): GAGVSQTPSNKVTEKGKYVELRCDPISGHTALYWYRQSLGQGPEFLIYFQGTGAADDSGLPNDRFFAVRPEGSVSTLKIQRTERGDSAVYLCASSFQGGNSPLHFGNGTRLTVT.

This sequence joins TRBV30 and TRBJ1-1, with D possibly matching TRBD1 (6 bases). The CDR3 spans 13 residues. From germline, CDR1 is GTSNPN and CDR2 SVGIG (reference sequence). Deletions cut 2 bases from V and 1 base from J, with 8 bases between. In DNA form, the CDR3 reads TGTGCCTGGAGTAAGGGACAGAACACTGAAGCTTTCTTT. It specifies CAWSKGQNTEAFF.

The V and J genes are TRBV7-8 and TRBJ2-2; 12 bases line up with TRBD2. The germline V gene has CDR1 SGHVS and CDR2 FQNEAQ. Germline trimming cut 2 bases from V and 5 bases from J; bases unmatched to any gene: 6. This CDR3 contains 17 residues. CDR3 residues: CASSLLAGGPPTGELFF. Here the CDR3 DNA reads TGTGCCAGCAGCTTACTAGCGGGGGGGCCACCTACCGGGGAGCTGTTTTTT.

The chain recombines TRBV7-6 with TRBJ2-7; 9 bases agree with TRBD1. V shed 4 bases and J 3 bases; nucleotides not matched to a gene: 7. The CDR3 consists of 15 residues. In germline, CDR1 is SGHVS, CDR2 FNYEAQ. The CDR3 sequence is CASSSSPGQGYEQYF. In nucleotides, the CDR3 is TGTGCCAGCAGCTCGAGCCCGGGACAGGGCTACGAGCAGTACTTC.

The V call is TRBV7-9, the J call TRBJ2-3; D possibly corresponds to TRBD1 (6 bases). Germline V gene data show CDR1 as SEHNR and CDR2 as FQNEAQ (reference sequence). This CDR3 contains 13 residues. With 5 bases removed from V and 2 bases from J, the gap between germline ends came to 8 bases. Written as DNA, the CDR3 is TGTGCCAGCAGCCGGGACACCACAGATACGCAGTATTTT. Protein: CASSRDTTDTQYF.

V gene TRBV4-1 combines with J gene TRBJ2-2; possibly TRBD2 for D (5 bases). This CDR3 has 16 amino acids. In germline, CDR1 is MGHRA, CDR2 YSYEKL. V lost 3 bases and J lost 2, with 13 bases in between. The CDR3 sequence is CASSHPEGLNTGELFF. The DNA for the CDR3 is TGCGCCAGCAGCCATCCCGAGGGCTTAAACACCGGGGAGCTGTTTTTT.

On this clone: The same CDR3 can be traced to other DNA sequences in this sample. This chain joins TRBV7-9 and TRBJ1-4; 8 nucleotides line up with TRBD1. From germline, CDR1 is SEHNR and CDR2 FQNEAQ (reference sequence). V shed 5 bases, J shed 8 bases, and the junction held 7 bases outside the gene matches. This CDR3 comprises 14 residues. CDR3 sequence (DNA): TGTGCCAGCAGCCCAGGACAGGGAAACGAAAAACTGTTTTTT. The encoded protein is CASSPGQGNEKLFF.

V and J are TRBV10-3 and TRBJ2-7, with D possibly matching TRBD1 (6 bases). The ends were cut back, 10 bases at V and 2 bases at J, with 18 bases in the middle. CDR1 is ENHRY, CDR2 SYGVKD, per germline. This CDR3 is built from 14 residues. In nucleotides, the CDR3 is TGTGCCACCTCCGGGACATACGGTCCCTACGAGCAGTACTTC. It specifies CATSGTYGPYEQYF.

The table lists this clone with a count of one. The chain has TRBV9 and TRBJ1-2, with 10 bases identical to TRBD1. CDR1 SGDLS and CDR2 YYNGEE come from the germline V gene. The CDR3 runs to 15 residues. Unmatched junction bases numbered 3, after V lost 1 base and J lost 3 bases. The CDR3 DNA sequence: TGTGCCAGCAGCGTATTGGACAGGGGGGACTATGGCTACACCTTC. This sequence encodes CASSVLDRGDYGYTF.

This chain connects TRBV7-8 to TRBJ2-3, with TRBD1 matching 10 bases. CDR1 is SGHVS, CDR2 FQNEAQ, per germline. The CDR3 is 17 amino acids. The junction had 9 bases not matched to a gene; V was cut back by 4 bases and J by 2 bases. CDR3 amino acids: CASSSSPGQGLTDTQYF. CDR3 bases: TGTGCCAGCAGCTCATCGCCGGGACAGGGGCTCACAGATACGCAGTATTTT.

The rearrangement links TRBV5-1 to TRBJ2-5; maybe TRBD1 (6 bases). Germline V gene data show CDR1 as SGHRS and CDR2 as YFSETQ. The CDR3 is 16 residues long. V dropped 1 base and J dropped 5 bases, with 18 bases sitting between them. As DNA, the CDR3 is TGCGCCAGCAGCTTGTCGGGCAGGGGAGAGGGGGAGACCCAGTACTTC. It codes for CASSLSGRGEGETQYF.

The CDR3 loop is CASSTLTRANDFIQYF. The DNA of the CDR3 is TGTGCCAGCAGCACACTCACGAGGGCCAATGATTTCATTCAGTACTTC. The chain couples TRBV21-1 to TRBJ2-4; the table's D call TRBD2 went unverified against the DNA. TRBV21-1 is shown as a pseudogene. The CDR3 length is 16 residues.

This chain links TRBV5-4 with TRBJ2-7, with D possibly being TRBD1 (7 bases). Germline assignment: CDR1 SGHNT and CDR2 YYREEE (reference sequence). Trimming pared 4 bases from V and 7 bases from J, leaving 21 bases between. The CDR3 consists of 15 residues. The CDR3 DNA sequence: TGTGCCAGCAGCCCCAGGGACAGCGGAGGGGGGGAGCAGTACTTC. Translated, it gives CASSPRDSGGGEQYF.

The V call is TRBV19, the J call TRBJ1-1; TRBD1 aligns across 7 bases. Germline-derived CDR1 and CDR2 are LNHDA and SQIVND (reference sequence). The CDR3 has 14 residues. Unmatched junction bases numbered 4, after V lost 5 bases and J lost 1 base. Written as DNA, the CDR3 is TGTGCCAGTAGTTCGCAGGGGGGGAACACTGAAGCTTTCTTT. Amino acid sequence: CASSSQGGNTEAFF.

This chain uses TRBV27 with TRBJ2-3, with 14 bases lining up with TRBD2. Trimming cost V 7 bases and J 7 bases; bases outside gene matches: 10. Germline V gene sequence: CDR1 MNHEY, CDR2 SMNVEV (reference sequence). This CDR3 comprises 16 residues. CDR3 residues: CASIGGLAGVGNTQYF. The DNA for the CDR3 is TGTGCCAGCATCGGGGGACTAGCGGGAGTCGGGAATACGCAGTATTTT.

The chain employs TRBV24-1 and TRBJ2-3; 10 bases line up with TRBD2. This CDR3 comprises 16 residues. V lost 3 bases to trimming and J lost 5 bases; unmatched junction nucleotides: 7. Germline CDR1 and CDR2: KGHDR and SFDVKD. The CDR3 spells CATSDPSGRGRDTQYF. CDR3 nucleotides: TGTGCCACCAGTGATCCTAGCGGGAGAGGTAGAGATACGCAGTATTTT.

J is TRBJ1-3 and V is TRBV5-1, with D perhaps matching TRBD1 (6 bases). The ends were cut back, 4 bases at V and 3 bases at J, with 11 bases in the middle. The CDR3 spans 14 residues. Germline V CDR1 and CDR2: SGHRS, YFSETQ. CDR3 amino acids: CASSPTTGGNTIYF. The CDR3 bases are TGCGCCAGCAGCCCAACGACAGGTGGAAACACCATATATTTT. The whole variable domain, filled in from reference TRBV5-1 and TRBJ1-3, reads KAGVTQTPRYLIKTRGQQVTLSCSPISGHRSVSWYQQTPGQGLQFLFEYFSETQRNKGNFPGRFSGRQFSNSRSEMNVSTLELGDSALYLCASSPTTGGNTIYFGEGSWLTVV.

The CDR3 protein is CAGQAGPSESKLFF. In nucleotides, the CDR3 is TGTGCCGGACAGGCTGGGCCGTCGGAGTCGAAACTGTTTTTT. The chain is built from TRBV6-5 and TRBJ1-4; 7 nucleotides agree with TRBD1. CDR1 is MNHEY and CDR2 is SVGAGI in the germline V gene. Unmatched junction bases numbered 17, after V lost 11 bases and J lost 11 bases. This CDR3 has 14 amino acids.

The chain carries TRBV6-5 and TRBJ2-1; 7 bases line up with TRBD2. CDR3 length equals 15 residues. Germline CDR1 MNHEY, CDR2 SVGAGI. V gave up 2 bases and J gave up 3 bases; unmatched junction bases: 4. CDR3 region: CASSYDRGSYNEQFF. The CDR3 coding sequence is TGTGCCAGCAGTTACGACCGCGGGAGCTACAATGAGCAGTTCTTC.

This rearrangement joins TRBV19 to TRBJ2-2, with 9 bases aligning to TRBD2. The CDR3 covers 15 residues. Germline V lookup: CDR1 LNHDA, CDR2 SQIVND (reference sequence). V dropped 2 bases and J dropped 6; count of bases not matched to a gene: 4. For the CDR3, the DNA is TGTGCCAGTAGTATACAGCGGGAGGTGGCCGGGGAGCTGTTTTTT. This encodes CASSIQREVAGELFF.

The chain links TRBV11-2 to TRBJ1-1; no firm D call. Trimming pared 0 bases from V and 6 bases from J, leaving 5 bases between. The CDR3 is 12 residues long. Germline CDR1 reads SGHAT; CDR2 reads FQNNGV. The DNA of the CDR3 is TGTGCCAGCAGCTTAGATCTCGCTGAAGCTTTCTTT. Translated: CASSLDLAEAFF.

The chain links TRBV28 to TRBJ1-5; 8 bases are shared with TRBD1. Unmatched junction bases numbered 8, after V lost 6 bases and J lost 7 bases. Germline V CDR1 and CDR2: MDHEN, SYDVKM. CDR3 length: 14 residues. CDR3 sequence reads: CASSPPGGGQPQHF. The CDR3 nucleotides are TGTGCCAGCAGCCCCCCAGGGGGCGGCCAGCCCCAGCATTTT.

The J gene is TRBJ1-1, the V gene TRBV2; perhaps TRBD1 as D (5 bases). The germline CDR1 and CDR2 sequences are SNHLY and FYNNEI. V lost 8 bases and J lost 3, with 10 bases in between. CDR3 length equals 12 residues. CDR3: CASQVGDTEAFF. CDR3 coding DNA: TGTGCCAGCCAGGTAGGGGACACTGAAGCTTTCTTT.

V gene TRBV6-5 combines with J gene TRBJ1-4; D possibly corresponds to TRBD1 (5 bases). The CDR3 is made up of 14 amino acids. Trimming shortened V by 6 bases and J by 4 bases, and 12 bases separated the two germline ends. Germline CDR1 is MNHEY and CDR2 is SVGAGI. The CDR3 region is CASRGGNSNEKLFF. CDR3 DNA: TGTGCCAGCAGGGGGGGTAACAGTAATGAAAAACTGTTTTTT.

This chain connects TRBV9 to TRBJ2-1; D is perhaps TRBD2 (5 bases). V was trimmed by 4 bases and J by 6 bases, leaving 11 bases between them. Looked up from germline, CDR1 is SGDLS and CDR2 is YYNGEE. The CDR3 spans 13 residues. CDR3 sequence: CASSTGSGNEQFF. As DNA, the CDR3 is TGTGCCAGCAGCACGGGGAGTGGCAATGAGCAGTTCTTC.

V and J are TRBV6-1 and TRBJ1-5; 9 nucleotides line up with TRBD1. V trimming: 2 bases; J trimming: 6 bases; junction bases outside the gene matches: 11. This CDR3 has 17 amino acids. Germline V gene data show CDR1 as MNHNS and CDR2 as SASEGT. CDR3 nucleotide sequence: TGTGCCAGCAGTGAAAGGCGCCGGGACAGGGTGTCTCAGCCCCAGCATTTT. Amino acids: CASSERRRDRVSQPQHF.